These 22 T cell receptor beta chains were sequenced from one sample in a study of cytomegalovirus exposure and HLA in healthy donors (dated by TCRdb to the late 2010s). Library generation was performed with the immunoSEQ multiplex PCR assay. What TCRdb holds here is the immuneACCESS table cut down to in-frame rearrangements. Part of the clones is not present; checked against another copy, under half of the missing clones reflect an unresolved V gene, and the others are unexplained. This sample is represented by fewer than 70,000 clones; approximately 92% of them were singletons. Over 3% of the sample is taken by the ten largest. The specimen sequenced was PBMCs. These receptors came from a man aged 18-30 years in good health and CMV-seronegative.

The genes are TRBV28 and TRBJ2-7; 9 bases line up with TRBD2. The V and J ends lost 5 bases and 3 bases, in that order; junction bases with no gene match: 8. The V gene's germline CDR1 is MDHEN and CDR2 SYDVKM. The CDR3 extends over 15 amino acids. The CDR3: CASSQTGTSSYEQYF. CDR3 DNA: TGTGCCAGCAGTCAAACCGGGACTAGCAGCTACGAGCAGTACTTC.

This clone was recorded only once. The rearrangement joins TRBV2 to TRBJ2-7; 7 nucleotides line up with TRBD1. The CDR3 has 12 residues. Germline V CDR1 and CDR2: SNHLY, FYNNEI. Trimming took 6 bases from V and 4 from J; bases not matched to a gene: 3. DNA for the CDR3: TGTGCCAGCAGAGGGACAGCTTACGAGCAGTACTTC. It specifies CASRGTAYEQYF.

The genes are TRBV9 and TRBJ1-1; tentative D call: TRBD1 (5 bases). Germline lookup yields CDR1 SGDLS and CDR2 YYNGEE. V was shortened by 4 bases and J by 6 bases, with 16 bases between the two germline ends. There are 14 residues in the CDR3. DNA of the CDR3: TGTGCCAGCAGCTCCTGGGATGGGGGGGCTGAAGCTTTCTTT. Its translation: CASSSWDGGAEAFF.

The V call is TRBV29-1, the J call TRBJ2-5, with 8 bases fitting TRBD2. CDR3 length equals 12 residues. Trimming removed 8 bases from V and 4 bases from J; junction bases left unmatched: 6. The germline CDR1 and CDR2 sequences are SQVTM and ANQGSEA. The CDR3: CSQAGAGETQYF. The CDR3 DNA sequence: TGCAGCCAAGCGGGAGCGGGAGAGACCCAGTACTTC. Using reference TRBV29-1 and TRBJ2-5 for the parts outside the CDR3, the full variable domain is SAVISQKPSRDICQRGTSLTIQCQVDSQVTMMFWYRQQPGQSLTLIATANQGSEATYESGFVIDKFPISRPNLTFSTLTVSNMSPEDSSIYLCSQAGAGETQYFGPGTRLLVL.

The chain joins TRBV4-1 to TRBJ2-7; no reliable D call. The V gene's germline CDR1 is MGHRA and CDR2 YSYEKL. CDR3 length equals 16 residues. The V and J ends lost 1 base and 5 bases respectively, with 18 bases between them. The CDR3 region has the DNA TGCGCCAGCAGCCAAGGTCCGTTCCCGGGTCGGGACGAGCAGTACTTC. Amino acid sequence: CASSQGPFPGRDEQYF.

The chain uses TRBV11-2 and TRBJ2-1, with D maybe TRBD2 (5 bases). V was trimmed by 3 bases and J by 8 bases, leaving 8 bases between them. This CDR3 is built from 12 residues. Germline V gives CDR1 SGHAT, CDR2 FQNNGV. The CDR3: CASSLGAHEQFF. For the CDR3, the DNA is TGTGCCAGCAGCTTGGGAGCCCATGAGCAGTTCTTC.

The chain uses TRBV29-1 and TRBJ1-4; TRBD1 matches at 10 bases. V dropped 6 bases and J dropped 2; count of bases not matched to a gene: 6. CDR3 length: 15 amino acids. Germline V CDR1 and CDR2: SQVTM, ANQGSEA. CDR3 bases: TGCAGCGTCCGACAGGGGGCGAATACTAATGAAAAACTGTTTTTT. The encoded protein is CSVRQGANTNEKLFF. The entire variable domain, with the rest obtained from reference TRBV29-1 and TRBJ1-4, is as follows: SAVISQKPSRDICQRGTSLTIQCQVDSQVTMMFWYRQQPGQSLTLIATANQGSEATYESGFVIDKFPISRPNLTFSTLTVSNMSPEDSSIYLCSVRQGANTNEKLFFGSGTQLSVL.

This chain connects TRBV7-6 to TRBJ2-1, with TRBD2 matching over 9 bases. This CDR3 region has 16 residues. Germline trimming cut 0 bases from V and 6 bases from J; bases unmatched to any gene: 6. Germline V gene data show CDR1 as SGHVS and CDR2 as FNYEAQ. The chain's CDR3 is CASSLAGSGSGNEQFF. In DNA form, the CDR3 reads TGTGCCAGCAGCTTAGCAGGTAGCGGGAGTGGCAATGAGCAGTTCTTC.

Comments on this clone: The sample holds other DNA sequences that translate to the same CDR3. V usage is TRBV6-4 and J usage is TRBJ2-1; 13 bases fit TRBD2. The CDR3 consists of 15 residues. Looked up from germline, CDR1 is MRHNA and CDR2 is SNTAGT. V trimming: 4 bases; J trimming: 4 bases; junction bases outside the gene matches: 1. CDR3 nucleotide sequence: TGTGCCAGCAGTGGGACTAGCGGGAGTTACAATGAGCAGTTCTTC. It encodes CASSGTSGSYNEQFF.

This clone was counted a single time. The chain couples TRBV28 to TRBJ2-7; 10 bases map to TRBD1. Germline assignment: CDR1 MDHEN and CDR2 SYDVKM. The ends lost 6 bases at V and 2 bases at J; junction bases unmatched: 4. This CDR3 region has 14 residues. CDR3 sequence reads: CASRRTGGTYEQYF. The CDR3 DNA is TGTGCCAGCAGAAGGACAGGGGGGACCTACGAGCAGTACTTC.

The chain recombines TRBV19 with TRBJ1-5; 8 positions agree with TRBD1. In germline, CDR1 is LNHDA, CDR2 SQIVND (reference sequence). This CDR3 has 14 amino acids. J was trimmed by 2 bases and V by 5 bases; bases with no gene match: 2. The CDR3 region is CASSPGQGNQPQHF. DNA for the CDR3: TGTGCCAGTAGTCCGGGACAGGGCAATCAGCCCCAGCATTTT.

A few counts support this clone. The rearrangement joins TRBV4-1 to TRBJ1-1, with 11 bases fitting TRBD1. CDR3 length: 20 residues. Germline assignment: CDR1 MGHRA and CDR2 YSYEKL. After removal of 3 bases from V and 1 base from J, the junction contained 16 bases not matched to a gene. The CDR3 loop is CASSHRGLRGQGVPNTEAFF. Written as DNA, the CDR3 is TGCGCCAGCAGCCATAGGGGACTGAGGGGACAGGGGGTGCCGAACACTGAAGCTTTCTTT.

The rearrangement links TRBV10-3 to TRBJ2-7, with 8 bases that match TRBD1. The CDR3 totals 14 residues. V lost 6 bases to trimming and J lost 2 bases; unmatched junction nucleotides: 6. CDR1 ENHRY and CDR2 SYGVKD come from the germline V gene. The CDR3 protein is CAIRQDRGPYEQYF. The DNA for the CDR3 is TGTGCCATCAGACAAGACAGGGGACCCTACGAGCAGTACTTC.

The CDR3 DNA follows: TGTGCCAGCAGTTACGATGCCAGCGGGAATCAGCCCCAGCATTTT. It is translated as CASSYDASGNQPQHF. The chain recombines TRBV6-5 with TRBJ1-5; D gene ambiguous. Germline V gene sequence: CDR1 MNHEY, CDR2 SVGAGI. The CDR3 covers 15 residues. V lost 2 bases and J 4 bases, leaving 12 bases between the germline ends.

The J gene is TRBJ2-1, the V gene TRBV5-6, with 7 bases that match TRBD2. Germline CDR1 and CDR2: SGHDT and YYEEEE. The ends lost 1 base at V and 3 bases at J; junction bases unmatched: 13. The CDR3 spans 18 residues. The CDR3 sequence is CASSLPILSSGVYNEQFF. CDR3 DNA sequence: TGTGCCAGCAGCTTGCCCATCCTGTCTAGCGGAGTCTACAATGAGCAGTTCTTC.

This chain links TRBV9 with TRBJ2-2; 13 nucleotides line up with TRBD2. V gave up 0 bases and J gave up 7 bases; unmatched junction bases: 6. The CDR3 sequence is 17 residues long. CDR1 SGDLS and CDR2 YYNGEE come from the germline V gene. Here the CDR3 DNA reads TGTGCCAGCAGCGTAGGGAGGGGACTAGCGGGGAGCGGGGAGCTGTTTTTT. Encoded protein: CASSVGRGLAGSGELFF.

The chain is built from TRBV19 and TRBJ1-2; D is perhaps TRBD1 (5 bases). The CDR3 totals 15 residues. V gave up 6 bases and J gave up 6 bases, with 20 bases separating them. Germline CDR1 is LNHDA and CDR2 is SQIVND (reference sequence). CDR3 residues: CASSPTQTAMNGYTF. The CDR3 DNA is TGTGCCAGTAGCCCAACTCAGACAGCCATGAATGGCTACACCTTC.

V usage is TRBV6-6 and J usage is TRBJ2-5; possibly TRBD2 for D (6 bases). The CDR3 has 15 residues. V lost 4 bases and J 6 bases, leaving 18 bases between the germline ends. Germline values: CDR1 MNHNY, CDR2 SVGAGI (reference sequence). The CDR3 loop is CASSSTTGDEKTQYF. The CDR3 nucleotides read TGTGCCAGCAGTTCCACAACGGGGGACGAAAAGACCCAGTACTTC.

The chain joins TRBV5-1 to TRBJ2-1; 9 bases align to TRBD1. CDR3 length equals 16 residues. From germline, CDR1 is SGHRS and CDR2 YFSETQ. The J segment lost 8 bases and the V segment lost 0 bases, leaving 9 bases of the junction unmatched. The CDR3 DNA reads TGCGCCAGCAGCTTGGGGGGGACAGGGAATAAGGATGAGCAGTTCTTC. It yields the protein CASSLGGTGNKDEQFF.

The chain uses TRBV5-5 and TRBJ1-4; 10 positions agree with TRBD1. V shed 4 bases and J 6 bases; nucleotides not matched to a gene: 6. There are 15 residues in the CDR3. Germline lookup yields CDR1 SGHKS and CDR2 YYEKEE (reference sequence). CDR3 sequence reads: CASSATGTGDEKLFF. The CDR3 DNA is TGTGCCAGCAGCGCCACCGGGACAGGGGATGAAAAACTGTTTTTT.

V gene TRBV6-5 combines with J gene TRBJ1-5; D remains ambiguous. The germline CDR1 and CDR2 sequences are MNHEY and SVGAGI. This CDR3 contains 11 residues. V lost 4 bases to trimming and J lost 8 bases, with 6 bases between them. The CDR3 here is CASSFGEPQHF. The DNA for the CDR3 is TGTGCCAGCAGTTTCGGGGAGCCCCAGCATTTT.

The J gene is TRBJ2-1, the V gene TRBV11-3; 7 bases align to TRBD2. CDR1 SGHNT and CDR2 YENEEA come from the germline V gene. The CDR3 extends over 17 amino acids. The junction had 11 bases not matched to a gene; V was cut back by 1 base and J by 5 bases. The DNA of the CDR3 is TGTGCCAGCAGCTTAGGTGCTAGCGGACCCTGGGACAATGAGCAGTTCTTC. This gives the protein CASSLGASGPWDNEQFF.